A selection of T cell receptor beta chains follows, all from one sample in a study of T cells in Graves' hyperthyroidism and ophthalmopathy. MiXCR, run by TCRdb on the multiplex PCR reads, gives a single entry per CDR3 protein. The table includes some 570,000 distinct CDR3 sequences, roughly 15% detected once. Sequencing input: blood. The receptors come from a woman under 30 with Graves' ophthalmopathy. CDR3s include the opening cysteine and the closing phenylalanine or tryptophan. The size of a clone is reported for some rows only, either as once, few or many, or as a class for expanded clones.

V gene: TRBV19; clone size: few; J gene: TRBJ2-1; CDR3 protein: CAIRSGGAYNEQFF
V gene: TRBV11-2; clone size: once; J gene: TRBJ2-2; CDR3 protein: CAGSPGVGLFF
V gene: TRBV7-2; clone size: few; J gene: TRBJ2-2; CDR3 protein: CASSPSVYTGELFF
V gene: TRBV19; clone size: .; J gene: TRBJ2-2; CDR3 protein: CASSISGGANTGELFF
V gene: TRBV11-2; clone size: many; J gene: TRBJ1-1; CDR3 protein: CASSLGWEGRYDTEAFF
V gene: TRBV5-1; clone size: few; J gene: TRBJ1-2; CDR3 protein: CASSSDLQGNYGYTF
V gene: TRBV30; clone size: .; J gene: TRBJ2-5; CDR3 protein: CAWREGLAGKETQYF
V gene: TRBV10-3; clone size: few; J gene: TRBJ1-2; CDR3 protein: CAISENSNYGYTF
V gene: TRBV7-9; clone size: many; J gene: TRBJ2-5; CDR3 protein: CASSPPLMGQDQETQYF
V gene: TRBV7-2; clone size: many; J gene: TRBJ1-4; CDR3 protein: CASSVQTGTLEKLFF
V gene: TRBV7-9; clone size: few; J gene: TRBJ2-1; CDR3 protein: CASSLVGSGNEQFF
V gene: TRBV5-1; clone size: .; J gene: TRBJ2-2; CDR3 protein: CASTPGTRNTGELFF
V gene: TRBV2; clone size: few; J gene: TRBJ2-5; CDR3 protein: CASRGGLAGARETQYF
V gene: TRBV5-1; clone size: .; J gene: TRBJ2-5; CDR3 protein: CASRDLAAGGQETQYF
V gene: TRBV27; clone size: many; J gene: TRBJ2-7; CDR3 protein: CASSIQTGSEQYF
V gene: TRBV5-1; clone size: .; J gene: TRBJ1-2; CDR3 protein: CASKSTLNYGYTF
V gene: TRBV11-2; clone size: many; J gene: TRBJ2-3; CDR3 protein: CASSLGGLAGPQYF
V gene: TRBV29-1; clone size: .; J gene: TRBJ1-1; CDR3 protein: CSCRLGRPNTEAFF
V gene: TRBV27; clone size: few; J gene: TRBJ2-1; CDR3 protein: CASPPGRRTCNEQFF
V gene: TRBV2; clone size: many; J gene: TRBJ1-6; CDR3 protein: CASKPVLNSPLHF
V gene: TRBV10-3; clone size: few; J gene: TRBJ1-2; CDR3 protein: CAISQDRDSPYGYTF
V gene: TRBV5-1; clone size: .; J gene: TRBJ2-7; CDR3 protein: CASSSREGLEVEQYF
V gene: TRBV3-1; clone size: few; J gene: TRBJ2-1; CDR3 protein: CASSQDTPWSSYNEQFF
V gene: TRBV20-1; clone size: .; J gene: TRBJ1-3; CDR3 protein: CSVILSGNTIYF
V gene: TRBV30; clone size: many; J gene: TRBJ1-1; CDR3 protein: CAWSYGAPEAFF
V gene: TRBV7-2; clone size: .; J gene: TRBJ2-1; CDR3 protein: CASSLESRPSYNEQFF
V gene: TRBV30; clone size: .; J gene: TRBJ2-7; CDR3 protein: CAWSNVGQGTEQYF
V gene: TRBV27; clone size: many; J gene: TRBJ2-1; CDR3 protein: CASSLNPETSEQFF
V gene: TRBV7-9; clone size: few; J gene: TRBJ2-3; CDR3 protein: CASSSSTGDTDTQYF
V gene: TRBV6-1; clone size: many; J gene: TRBJ2-1; CDR3 protein: CASSEGSRGSYNEQFF
V gene: TRBV5-8; clone size: many; J gene: TRBJ2-5; CDR3 protein: CASIRYQETQYF
V gene: TRBV28; clone size: .; J gene: TRBJ2-5; CDR3 protein: CASSPARQGKETQYF
V gene: TRBV30; clone size: many; J gene: TRBJ1-1; CDR3 protein: CAWSDEGGWTEAFF
V gene: TRBV28; clone size: few; J gene: TRBJ2-2; CDR3 protein: CASSLRPNTGELFF
V gene: TRBV20-1; clone size: many; J gene: TRBJ1-1; CDR3 protein: CSAPDLRLNTEAFF